The entry that follows covers one T cell receptor beta chain sequence. Its antigen is undetermined. Sequenced by immunoSEQ multiplex PCR; TCRdb stores in-frame clones only, minus some. Of just under 90,000 clones in the sample, about 88% were seen once. These data come from a study of T cell responses to AZD1222 COVID-19 vaccine. Study results and caveats: Within unmutated variant regions lay the reported targets of nearly half of spike-specific TCRs. Donors skewed white British and female; clonal diversity was possibly underestimated.

Germline V lookup: CDR1 SGHTA, CDR2 FQGNSA. Trimming removed 6 bases from V and 4 bases from J; junction bases left unmatched: 9. The CDR3 runs to 15 residues. The sequencing used peripheral blood, collected 28 days after the second AZD1222 dose. The clonotype originates from an adult who received the AZD1222 COVID-19 vaccine. The V gene is TRBV7-2, the J gene TRBJ2-7, with 10 bases matching TRBD2. The CDR3 protein is CASRPLAGATYEQYF. The DNA of the CDR3 is TGTGCCAGCAGACCCCTAGCGGGGGCGACGTACGAGCAGTACTTC.